One and the same sample provided the 20 T cell receptor beta chains below, sequenced in a study of CD8 T cells in ankylosing spondylitis. TCRdb ran MiXCR on the 5' RACE reads and lists one entry per CDR3 protein. The table lists roughly 42,000 distinct CDR3 sequences, roughly 2.5% of them singletons. The sample was blood, either unsorted or a sorted T cell fraction (not recorded which). The receptors originated from a male donor with ankylosing spondylitis or in good health (not recorded which).

This clonotype appeared many times. V gene TRBV9 combines with J gene TRBJ2-2; no clear D. The V end was cut by 4 bases, the J end by 8 bases, with 12 bases between. Germline V gene data show CDR1 as SGDLS and CDR2 as YYNGEE. The CDR3 is made up of 13 amino acids. CDR3 bases: TGTGCCAGCAGCCGCGAAGGGATAGGGGAGCTGTTTTTT. It encodes CASSREGIGELFF.

This clonotype came up many times. The V call is TRBV9, the J call TRBJ1-3, with a possible D match to TRBD1 (6 bases). The germline V gene has CDR1 SGDLS and CDR2 YYNGEE. The CDR3 sequence is 15 residues long. V lost 0 bases to trimming and J lost 3 bases, with 10 bases between them. This CDR3 reads CASSVDQGSGNTIYF. The CDR3 coding sequence is TGTGCCAGCAGCGTAGACCAGGGGAGTGGAAACACCATATATTTT.

The CDR3, as DNA: TGTGCCAGCAGCCCAGGGACTAGCGGGAGTGGCCAAGAGACCCAGTACTTC. Its protein product is CASSPGTSGSGQETQYF. The rearrangement joins TRBV9 to TRBJ2-5, with 14 bases identical to TRBD2. Germline CDR1 SGDLS, CDR2 YYNGEE. With 4 bases clipped from V and 1 base from J, the junction kept 6 bases outside the gene matches. This CDR3 spans 17 amino acids.

This clonotype was recorded a few times. A much larger clone lies one base from this, so it may be a read error. The V gene is TRBV9, the J gene TRBJ2-6, with TRBD1 matching over 9 bases. CDR1 SGDLS and CDR2 YYNGEE come from the germline V gene. The ends lost 1 base at V and 19 bases at J; junction bases unmatched: 18. The CDR3 runs to 16 residues. Here the CDR3 DNA reads TGTGCCAGCAGCGTAACGCCCCTTACAGGGGGCAAACGTCCCACTTTC. This encodes CASSVTPLTGGKRPTF.

Many counts were recorded for this clonotype. The genes are TRBV9 and TRBJ2-3; D is undetermined. Trimming removed 4 bases at V and 2 bases at J, with 14 bases between. Germline loops: CDR1 SGDLS, CDR2 YYNGEE. The CDR3 has 15 amino acids. The CDR3 here is CASSLTASVTDTQYF. The CDR3, as DNA: TGTGCCAGCAGCCTGACTGCTTCCGTCACAGATACGCAGTATTTT.

This clonotype came up many times. The chain joins TRBV9 to TRBJ2-1; 11 bases match TRBD2. The CDR3 sequence is 15 residues long. V shed 0 bases, J shed 7 bases, and the junction held 3 bases outside the gene matches. CDR1 is SGDLS, CDR2 YYNGEE, per germline. Here the CDR3 reads CASSVELAGVNEQFF. CDR3 DNA: TGTGCCAGCAGCGTAGAACTAGCGGGAGTAAATGAGCAGTTCTTC.

As concerns this clonotype: Being one base from a much bigger clone, this may be a read error. No conserved phenylalanine or tryptophan is present at the end of the CDR3, so a read error is the likely explanation. The chain has TRBV9 and TRBJ2-1; perhaps D is TRBD1 or TRBD2 (5 bases each). V lost 3 bases to trimming and J lost 2 bases, with 9 bases between them. CDR1 and CDR2 (germline): SGDLS, YYNGEE. CDR3 length: 14 residues. Here the CDR3 reads CASSAQGPYNEQFS. The CDR3 nucleotides are TGTGCCAGCAGCGCCCAGGGACCCTACAATGAGCAGTTCTCC.

Notes on this clonotype: Possible read error: a much larger clone is one base away. The rearrangement uses TRBV9 and TRBJ2-7, with D perhaps TRBD1 (5 bases). This CDR3 is 13 amino acids long. V lost 2 bases, J lost 9 bases, and 15 bases lay in between. Germline V lookup: CDR1 SGDLS, CDR2 YYNGEE. The CDR3 sequence is CASSVSQGGVQYF. Written as DNA, the CDR3 is TGTGCCAGCAGCGTTTCCCAGGGTGGCGTGCAGTACTTC.

This clonotype was seen ten or more times. V usage is TRBV9 and J usage is TRBJ1-1; D is undetermined. V was pared by 0 bases and J by 6 bases, with 9 bases between. Germline V CDR1 and CDR2: SGDLS, YYNGEE. The CDR3 covers 13 residues. The CDR3 bases are TGTGCCAGCAGCGTAGTAGGGTCCCCTGAAGCTTTCTTT. It translates to CASSVVGSPEAFF.

This clonotype was picked up many times. V usage is TRBV6-4 and J usage is TRBJ1-5, with TRBD1 as a possible D gene (5 bases). Germline-derived CDR1 and CDR2 are MRHNA and SNTAGT. This CDR3 is 12 amino acids long. The V gene lost 10 bases and the J gene lost 8 bases, with 15 bases spanning the gap. CDR3 region: CAKVGARKPQHF. The DNA of the CDR3 is TGTGCCAAGGTCGGGGCTCGAAAGCCCCAGCATTTT.

Many counts were recorded for this clonotype. The V gene is TRBV9, the J gene TRBJ2-1, with D maybe TRBD2 (6 bases). The germline V gene encodes CDR1 SGDLS and CDR2 YYNGEE. V lost 0 bases and J lost 9, with 10 bases in between. The CDR3 contains 13 residues. CDR3 region: CASSVGREGEQFF. In DNA, the CDR3 is TGTGCCAGCAGCGTAGGGCGGGAAGGTGAGCAGTTCTTC.

This clonotype was counted ten times or more. The chain recombines TRBV9 with TRBJ2-3; no firm D call. CDR3 length equals 16 residues. Trimming stripped 4 bases from V and 0 bases from J, with 15 bases between. Germline V gene lookup returns CDR1 SGDLS and CDR2 YYNGEE. CDR3 DNA sequence: TGTGCCAGCAGCACGGACGGCCGCTCTAGCACAGATACGCAGTATTTT. This gives the protein CASSTDGRSSTDTQYF.

With regard to this clonotype: At one end the junction does not follow the germline gene, possibly because of a read error. The rearrangement joins TRBV9 to TRBJ2-7; no definite D call. The CDR3 is 15 residues long. CDR1 SGDLS and CDR2 YYNGEE come from the germline V gene. The CDR3 sequence is CASSVGQASSYGQYF. The CDR3 DNA is TGTGCCAGCAGCGTTGGTCAGGCGAGCTCCTACGGGCAGTACTTC.

This clonotype came up many times. This chain links TRBV5-1 with TRBJ1-5; maybe TRBD1 (5 bases). V was clipped by 6 bases and J by 1 base, with 17 bases between them. This CDR3 comprises 16 residues. Germline V gene lookup returns CDR1 SGHRS and CDR2 YFSETQ. This CDR3 reads CASIRAGVWSNQPQHF. The CDR3 DNA follows: TGCGCCAGCATCAGGGCGGGGGTTTGGAGCAATCAGCCCCAGCATTTT.

There are many counts of this clonotype. The J gene is TRBJ1-1, the V gene TRBV9; D might be TRBD1 (5 bases). With 1 base removed from V and 4 bases from J, the gap between germline ends came to 8 bases. CDR1 and CDR2 (germline): SGDLS, YYNGEE. The CDR3 totals 13 residues. The CDR3 nucleotides read TGTGCCAGCAGCGTACAAAGGGGCACTGAAGCTTTCTTT. It encodes CASSVQRGTEAFF.

This clonotype was observed at least ten times. The rearrangement links TRBV9 to TRBJ2-1, with a tentative D call TRBD2 (6 bases). Per the germline V gene, CDR1 is SGDLS and CDR2 is YYNGEE. This CDR3 contains 15 residues. V lost 1 base and J 6 bases, leaving 14 bases between the germline ends. The DNA for the CDR3 is TGTGCCAGCAGCGTACGGTGGGGAGGCGGCAATGAGCAGTTCTTC. Protein sequence: CASSVRWGGGNEQFF. The full variable domain, its missing parts supplied by reference TRBV9 and TRBJ2-1, is DSGVTQTPKHLITATGQRVTLRCSPRSGDLSVYWYQQSLDQGLQFLIQYYNGEERAKGNILERFSAQQFPDLHSELNLSSLELGDSALYFCASSVRWGGGNEQFFGPGTRLTVL.

The sample holds many counts of this clonotype. The CDR3 bases are TGTGCCAGCAGCCCCGGACAGAGATCCTACGAGCAGTACTTC. Encoded protein: CASSPGQRSYEQYF. This chain joins TRBV9 and TRBJ2-7; D may be TRBD1 (6 bases). Per the germline V gene, CDR1 is SGDLS and CDR2 is YYNGEE. The length of the CDR3 is 14 residues. The ends were cut back, 4 bases at V and 1 base at J, with 12 bases in the middle.

This clonotype came up many times. This sequence joins TRBV9 and TRBJ2-1; 7 bases map to TRBD2. With V trimmed by 3 bases and J by 3 bases, 6 bases remained unmatched. The CDR3 is made up of 15 amino acids. CDR1 and CDR2 (germline): SGDLS, YYNGEE. CDR3 nucleotides: TGTGCCAGCAGCGAGGTAGCGGGCCGCTACAATGAGCAGTTCTTC. Encoded protein: CASSEVAGRYNEQFF.

This clonotype was detected ten times or more. The chain has TRBV9 and TRBJ1-1, with D uncertain. CDR1 is SGDLS and CDR2 is YYNGEE in the germline V gene. Between the trimmed V and J ends, which lost 0 bases and 0 bases, there was a span of 6 bases. This CDR3 contains 14 residues. In DNA, the CDR3 is TGTGCCAGCAGCGTAGAGGGATTGAACACTGAAGCTTTCTTT. Translation: CASSVEGLNTEAFF.

V is TRBV9 and J is TRBJ2-1, with 7 bases matching TRBD2. Per germline, CDR1 SGDLS and CDR2 YYNGEE. Losses at the gene ends were 3 bases for V and 2 bases for J; bases not matched to a gene: 5. This CDR3 is built from 15 residues. The CDR3 is CASSGAGRTYNEQFF. In nucleotides, the CDR3 is TGTGCCAGCAGCGGAGCGGGACGGACCTACAATGAGCAGTTCTTC.